The 25 T cell receptor beta chains below all came from one sample that was sequenced in a study of T cell responses to AZD1222 COVID-19 vaccine. Profiled with immunoSEQ multiplex PCR; TCRdb holds only in-frame clones, not every one. The repertoire holds 130,000 or so clones, with almost 85% as singletons. This specimen consisted of peripheral blood, obtained 28 days after the second dose of the MenACWY control vaccine. All receptors come from an adult who received the MenACWY meningococcal vaccine as a control.

This clone was observed a handful of times. The J gene is TRBJ2-4, the V gene TRBV29-1; possibly TRBD2 for D (6 bases). The CDR3 contains 11 residues. Germline CDR1 is SQVTM and CDR2 is ANQGSEA. The V end lost 8 bases, the J end lost 8 bases, and 13 bases lay between the germline ends. CDR3 loop: CSFRDFDIQYF. The CDR3 DNA is TGCAGCTTCCGGGACTTTGACATTCAGTACTTC.

The gene calls are TRBV5-6 and TRBJ2-6; TRBD1 is a possible D gene (6 bases). V lost 4 bases, J lost 3 bases, and 17 bases lay in between. Germline V gene data show CDR1 as SGHDT and CDR2 as YYEEEE. This CDR3 region has 17 residues. The CDR3 loop reads CASSDPTGNYGANVLTF. The CDR3 nucleotides read TGTGCCAGCAGCGATCCAACAGGGAATTATGGGGCCAACGTCCTGACTTTC.

This chain connects TRBV6-4 to TRBJ2-3, with 8 bases identical to TRBD2. The J segment lost 1 base and the V segment lost 3 bases, leaving 6 bases of the junction unmatched. This CDR3 comprises 16 residues. The V gene's germline CDR1 is MRHNA and CDR2 SNTAGT. This CDR3 is CASSDTSGGGTDTQYF. CDR3 DNA sequence: TGTGCCAGCAGTGATACATCGGGAGGGGGCACAGATACGCAGTATTTT.

The chain has TRBV19 and TRBJ1-3; 7 nucleotides line up with TRBD1. The CDR3 totals 16 residues. V lost 3 bases to trimming and J lost 0 bases; unmatched junction nucleotides: 5. CDR1 LNHDA and CDR2 SQIVND come from the germline V gene (reference sequence). The CDR3 here is CASSIGTGASGNTIYF. The CDR3 DNA is TGTGCCAGTAGTATCGGTACAGGGGCCTCTGGAAACACCATATATTTT.

The V call is TRBV28, the J call TRBJ2-5; TRBD2 matches at 12 bases. The CDR3 is 15 residues long. Germline CDR1 and CDR2: MDHEN and SYDVKM. V dropped 5 bases and J dropped 0; count of bases not matched to a gene: 1. The CDR3, as DNA: TGTGCCAGCAGTACTAGCGGGGGGCACCAAGAGACCCAGTACTTC. Its translation is CASSTSGGHQETQYF.

The chain is built from TRBV2 and TRBJ2-7, with 10 bases fitting TRBD1. Germline V CDR1 and CDR2: SNHLY, FYNNEI. J gave up 2 bases and V 6 bases, and 13 bases lay outside the gene matches. The CDR3 contains 17 residues. The CDR3 sequence: CASRQPGQGSPTYEQYV. The DNA for the CDR3 is TGTGCCAGCAGGCAGCCGGGACAGGGGAGCCCTACCTACGAGCAGTACGTC.

The J gene is TRBJ1-4, the V gene TRBV5-1, with TRBD1 identical over 8 bases. In germline, CDR1 is SGHRS, CDR2 YFSETQ. V was pared by 4 bases and J by 7 bases, with 6 bases of the junction left unmatched. This CDR3 spans 14 amino acids. The CDR3 DNA reads as TGCGCCAGCAGCCCAGGGACAGGCCCTGAAAAACTGTTTTTT. It specifies CASSPGTGPEKLFF. The full variable domain, completed using reference TRBV5-1 and TRBJ1-4, is KAGVTQTPRYLIKTRGQQVTLSCSPISGHRSVSWYQQTPGQGLQFLFEYFSETQRNKGNFPGRFSGRQFSNSRSEMNVSTLELGDSALYLCASSPGTGPEKLFFGSGTQLSVL.

The chain combines TRBV6-5 with TRBJ1-5; D gene unclear. There are 13 residues in the CDR3. Trimming shortened V by 6 bases and J by 1 base, and 7 bases separated the two germline ends. The germline gives CDR1 MNHEY, CDR2 SVGAGI. The CDR3 loop reads CASRGQSNQPQHF. CDR3 bases: TGTGCCAGCAGAGGGCAGAGCAATCAGCCCCAGCATTTT.

The CDR3 loop is CASSQSEGSSSYEQYF. The CDR3 bases are TGCGCCAGCAGTCAATCGGAGGGCTCTAGCTCCTACGAGCAGTACTTC. V usage is TRBV23-1 and J usage is TRBJ2-7; D may be TRBD2 (6 bases). TRBV23-1 is flagged as an ORF with uncertain function. The CDR3 length is 16 residues. The V end was cut by 0 bases, the J end by 0 bases, with 12 bases between.

A few counts support this clone. The V call is TRBV6-1, the J call TRBJ2-2; TRBD2 matches at 7 bases. The CDR3 runs 14 residues. The germline V gene has CDR1 MNHNS and CDR2 SASEGT. The V and J ends lost 3 bases and 7 bases, in that order; junction bases with no gene match: 5. CDR3 coding DNA: TGTGCCAGCAGTGATGGGCTAGCGGTCGGGGAGCTGTTTTTT. It specifies CASSDGLAVGELFF.

The V and J genes are TRBV7-2 and TRBJ2-6; TRBD1 agrees at 9 bases. CDR1 is SGHTA, CDR2 FQGNSA, per germline. Germline trimming cut 4 bases from V and 0 bases from J; bases unmatched to any gene: 10. The CDR3 loop spans 19 amino acids. CDR3 sequence: CASSSRGTGIPSGANVLTF. The CDR3 DNA is TGTGCCAGCAGCTCCCGGGGGACAGGGATTCCCTCTGGGGCCAACGTCCTGACTTTC.

The J gene is TRBJ2-7, the V gene TRBV28; 9 bases are a match to TRBD2. Germline lookup yields CDR1 MDHEN and CDR2 SYDVKM. This CDR3 has 15 residues. With V trimmed by 6 bases and J by 2 bases, 8 bases remained unmatched. The CDR3 here is CASSQSGGHTYEQYV. The CDR3 nucleotides are TGTGCCAGCAGCCAGAGCGGGGGGCATACCTACGAGCAGTACGTC.

The chain uses TRBV9 and TRBJ2-5; 11 bases agree with TRBD2. The V gene end was trimmed by 4 bases and the J gene end by 2 bases; junction bases not matched to a gene: 4. Germline V gene data show CDR1 as SGDLS and CDR2 as YYNGEE. This CDR3 is built from 15 residues. The chain's CDR3 is CASSSRLAGQETQYF. In DNA, the CDR3 is TGTGCCAGCAGCTCACGACTAGCGGGACAAGAGACCCAGTACTTC.

This rearrangement joins TRBV15 to TRBJ1-6; 7 nucleotides match TRBD1. Germline CDR1 and CDR2: LNHNV and YYDKDF (reference sequence). The CDR3 loop spans 16 amino acids. With 1 base clipped from V and 5 bases from J, the junction kept 5 bases outside the gene matches. This CDR3 is CATSRVAGGNNSPLHF. DNA of the CDR3: TGTGCCACCAGCAGAGTAGCAGGGGGGAATAATTCACCCCTCCACTTT.

This clone showed up just once. This chain joins TRBV19 and TRBJ1-5, with 8 nucleotides matching TRBD1. CDR1 and CDR2 (germline): LNHDA, SQIVND (reference sequence). This CDR3 has 12 residues. The trim removed 3 bases at V and 12 bases at J, leaving 4 bases unmatched. Here the CDR3 DNA reads TGTGCCAGTAGTATGGACAGGGTGGGCCAGCATTTT. Translating it yields CASSMDRVGQHF.

The gene calls are TRBV19 and TRBJ1-1, with TRBD1 as a possible D gene (5 bases). Germline V lookup: CDR1 LNHDA, CDR2 SQIVND (reference sequence). The V end lost 5 bases, the J end lost 5 bases, and 12 bases lay between the germline ends. The CDR3 consists of 13 residues. The CDR3 region has the DNA TGTGCCAGTAGTGAAGTAGGGGCGACTGAAGCTTTCTTT. Translated, it gives CASSEVGATEAFF.

The chain links TRBV19 to TRBJ2-6, with 10 bases lining up with TRBD2. The CDR3 consists of 19 residues. Germline V gene sequence: CDR1 LNHDA, CDR2 SQIVND (reference sequence). V lost 1 base, J lost 3 bases, and 9 bases stayed unmatched. CDR3 region: CASSIGASGSPGGANVLTF. The CDR3, as DNA: TGTGCCAGTAGTATAGGGGCTAGCGGGAGTCCGGGTGGGGCCAACGTCCTGACTTTC.

About this clone: Other DNA sequences of this sample code for an identical CDR3. This sequence joins TRBV5-1 and TRBJ1-5; 9 bases are a match to TRBD1. This CDR3 is 15 amino acids long. Per the germline V gene, CDR1 is SGHRS and CDR2 is YFSETQ. Trimming took 0 bases from V and 4 from J; bases not matched to a gene: 2. CDR3 nucleotides: TGCGCCAGCAGCTTGGGGGGGACAGGGAATCAGCCCCAGCATTTT. Protein product: CASSLGGTGNQPQHF.

The genes are TRBV5-1 and TRBJ2-5; unclear D gene. CDR3 length: 13 residues. V lost 4 bases and J lost 5, with 12 bases in between. The germline V gene encodes CDR1 SGHRS and CDR2 YFSETQ. In nucleotides, the CDR3 is TGCGCCAGCAGCCCGTCAATGGGGGAGACCCAGTACTTC. It is translated as CASSPSMGETQYF.

The V gene is TRBV19, the J gene TRBJ2-7; the match to TRBD1 covers 7 bases. The CDR3 extends over 12 amino acids. V was clipped by 3 bases and J by 11 bases; unmatched bases: 7. Per germline, CDR1 LNHDA and CDR2 SQIVND (reference sequence). CDR3 coding DNA: TGTGCCAGTAGTATCGTCGACAGGGAAAAGTACTTC. Amino acid sequence: CASSIVDREKYF.

The chain joins TRBV12-3 or TRBV12-4 to TRBJ2-1; tentatively, D is TRBD2 (6 bases). This CDR3 is 13 amino acids long. V lost 3 bases to trimming and J lost 8 bases, with 11 bases between them. In nucleotides, the CDR3 is TGTGCCAGCAGTTTTTCGGGGGTAGATGAGCAGTTCTTC. Its protein product is CASSFSGVDEQFF.

In its sample, this clone was seen once. The J gene is TRBJ1-3, the V gene TRBV4-1; D is unresolved. V lost 5 bases and J 5 bases, leaving 10 bases between the germline ends. Germline-derived CDR1 and CDR2 are MGHRA and YSYEKL. CDR3 length equals 13 residues. CDR3 in amino acids: CASSNPMRNTIYF. The CDR3 nucleotides read TGCGCCAGCAGCAACCCAATGAGAAACACCATATATTTT.

V usage is TRBV10-1 and J usage is TRBJ2-1; 8 bases fit TRBD2. CDR1 and CDR2 from the germline V gene are WNHNN and SYGVQD (reference sequence). The CDR3 contains 16 residues. Trimming removed 2 bases from V and 4 bases from J; junction bases left unmatched: 7. The CDR3 bases are TGCGCCAGCAGTGAGGCTTTCGGGGGGGCTTACAATGAGCAGTTCTTC. This sequence encodes CASSEAFGGAYNEQFF.

V usage is TRBV19 and J usage is TRBJ1-1; 8 bases fit TRBD1. This CDR3 spans 14 amino acids. Trimming at V came to 2 bases and at J to 4 bases, leaving 3 bases not matched to a gene. Looked up from germline, CDR1 is LNHDA and CDR2 is SQIVND (reference sequence). The CDR3 reads CASSITTGATEAFF. In DNA form, the CDR3 reads TGTGCCAGTAGTATAACGACAGGGGCCACTGAAGCTTTCTTT.

CDR3 region: CASSNTGNTEAFF. CDR3 DNA sequence: TGTGCCAGCAGCAATACAGGGAACACTGAAGCTTTCTTT. The V and J genes are TRBV5-4 and TRBJ1-1, with a possible D match to TRBD1 (5 bases). The CDR3 consists of 13 residues. V lost 4 bases to trimming and J lost 1 base, with 8 bases between them. Germline CDR1 reads SGHNT; CDR2 reads YYREEE (reference sequence).